The T cell receptor (beta chain) under discussion was sequenced for a study of siplizumab effects on memory and regulatory T cells. Findings and caveats of the study: No functional test confirmed suppression by proliferating siplizumab-culture Tregs. Memory cells that were CD4+ and unstimulated gave rise to alloreactive sequences, which siplizumab significantly reduced.

Per individual sample, approximately 100,000 TCR templates were assayed. This table comes from immunoSEQ multiplex PCR, and its TCRdb copy is limited to in-frame clones, with some not included. Of 100,000 or so clones in the sample, roughly 94% were seen once. The V end lost 3 bases, the J end lost 6 bases, and 7 bases lay between the germline ends. CDR1 MDHEN and CDR2 SYDVKM come from the germline V gene. The CDR3 covers 12 residues. With respect to this clone: The antigen is undetermined.

The sequencing input was Tregs sorted from blood. The receptor's source is a human donor in good health. The chain carries TRBV28 and TRBJ2-3, with D unresolved. The CDR3 sequence is CASSFYSDTQYF. The CDR3 DNA sequence: TGTGCCAGCAGTTTTTACTCCGATACGCAGTATTTT.